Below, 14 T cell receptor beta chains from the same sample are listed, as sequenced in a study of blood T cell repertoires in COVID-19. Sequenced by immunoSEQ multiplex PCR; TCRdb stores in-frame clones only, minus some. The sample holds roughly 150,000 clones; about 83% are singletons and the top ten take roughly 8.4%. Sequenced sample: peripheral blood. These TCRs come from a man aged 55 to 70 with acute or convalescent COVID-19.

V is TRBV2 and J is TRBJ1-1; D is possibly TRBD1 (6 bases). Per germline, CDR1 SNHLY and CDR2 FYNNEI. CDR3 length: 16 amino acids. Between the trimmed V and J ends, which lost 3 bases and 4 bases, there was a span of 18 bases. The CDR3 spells CASSDGQSRGSTEAFF. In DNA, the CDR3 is TGTGCCAGCAGTGACGGACAGTCACGCGGGAGCACTGAAGCTTTCTTT. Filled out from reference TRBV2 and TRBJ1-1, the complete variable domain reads EPEVTQTPSHQVTQMGQEVILRCVPISNHLYFYWYRQILGQKVEFLVSFYNNEISEKSEIFDDQFSVERPDGSNFTLKIRSTKLEDSAMYFCASSDGQSRGSTEAFFGQGTRLTVV.

The CDR3 here is CASSSFYVLNRYGYTF. The DNA of the CDR3 is TGTGCCAGCAGCAGTTTCTACGTCCTGAACCGCTATGGCTACACCTTC. J is TRBJ1-2 and V is TRBV6-2 or TRBV6-3; D is undetermined. Trimming stripped 6 bases from V and 4 bases from J, with 21 bases between. CDR1 is MNHEY, CDR2 SVGEGT, per germline. The CDR3 runs to 16 residues.

The CDR3 loop reads CASSLQGRGTEAFF. The CDR3 DNA follows: TGTGCCAGTAGTTTACAGGGTAGAGGCACTGAAGCTTTCTTT. The chain has TRBV19 and TRBJ1-1; a possible D gene is TRBD1 (6 bases). Germline V gene sequence: CDR1 LNHDA, CDR2 SQIVND (reference sequence). V was pared by 5 bases and J by 4 bases, with 14 bases between. The CDR3 runs 14 residues.

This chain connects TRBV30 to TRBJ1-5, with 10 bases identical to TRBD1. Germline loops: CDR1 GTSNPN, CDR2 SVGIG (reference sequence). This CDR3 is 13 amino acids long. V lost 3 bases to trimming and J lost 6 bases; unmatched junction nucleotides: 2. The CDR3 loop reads CAWSGTGVQPQHF. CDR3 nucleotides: TGTGCCTGGAGCGGGACAGGGGTTCAGCCCCAGCATTTT.

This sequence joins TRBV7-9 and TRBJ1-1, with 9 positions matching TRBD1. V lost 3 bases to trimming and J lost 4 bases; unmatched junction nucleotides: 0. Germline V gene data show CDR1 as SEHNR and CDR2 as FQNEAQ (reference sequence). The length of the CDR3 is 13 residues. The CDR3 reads CASSLTGGTEAFF. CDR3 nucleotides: TGTGCCAGCAGCTTGACAGGGGGCACTGAAGCTTTCTTT. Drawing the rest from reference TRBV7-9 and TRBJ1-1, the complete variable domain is DTGVSQNPRHKITKRGQNVTFRCDPISEHNRLYWYRQTLGQGPEFLTYFQNEAQLEKSRLLSDRFSAERPKGSFSTLEIQRTEQGDSAMYLCASSLTGGTEAFFGQGTRLTVV.

The CDR3 loop reads CASSQFFQTTSYNEQFF. The DNA of the CDR3 is TGTGCCAGCAGCCAGTTCTTTCAAACAACCTCCTACAATGAGCAGTTCTTC. The genes are TRBV3-1 (or the pseudogene TRBV3-2) and TRBJ2-1; no definite D call. Trimming took 3 bases from V and 0 from J, leaving 15 bases between them. CDR3 length equals 17 residues. Germline CDR1 LGHDT, CDR2 YNNKEL (reference sequence).

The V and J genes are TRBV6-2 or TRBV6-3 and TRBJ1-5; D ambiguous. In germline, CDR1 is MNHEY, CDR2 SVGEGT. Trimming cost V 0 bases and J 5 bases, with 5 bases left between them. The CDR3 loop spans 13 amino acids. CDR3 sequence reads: CASSYSLYQPQHF. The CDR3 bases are TGTGCCAGCAGTTACTCCCTATATCAGCCCCAGCATTTT.

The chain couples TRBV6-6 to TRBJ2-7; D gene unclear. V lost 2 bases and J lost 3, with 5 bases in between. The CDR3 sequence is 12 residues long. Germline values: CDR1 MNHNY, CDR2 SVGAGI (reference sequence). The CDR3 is CASSYEHYEQYF. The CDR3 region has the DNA TGTGCCAGCAGTTACGAACACTACGAGCAGTACTTC.

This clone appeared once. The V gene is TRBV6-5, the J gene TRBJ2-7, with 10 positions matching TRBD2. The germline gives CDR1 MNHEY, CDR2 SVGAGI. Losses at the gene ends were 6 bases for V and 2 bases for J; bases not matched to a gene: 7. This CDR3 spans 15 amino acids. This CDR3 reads CASRLAGVSAYEQYF. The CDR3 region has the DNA TGTGCCAGCAGGCTAGCGGGGGTATCCGCCTACGAGCAGTACTTC.

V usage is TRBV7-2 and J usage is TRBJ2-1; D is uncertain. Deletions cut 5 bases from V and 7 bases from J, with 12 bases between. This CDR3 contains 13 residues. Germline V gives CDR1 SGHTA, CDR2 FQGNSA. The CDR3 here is CASSPLRLNEQFF. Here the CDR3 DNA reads TGTGCCAGCAGCCCCCTACGCTTGAATGAGCAGTTCTTC.

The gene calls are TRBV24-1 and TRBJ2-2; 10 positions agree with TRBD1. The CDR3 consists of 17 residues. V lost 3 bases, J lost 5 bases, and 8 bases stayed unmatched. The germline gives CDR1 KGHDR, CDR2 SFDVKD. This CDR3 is CATSDPDRGRGTGELFF. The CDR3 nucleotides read TGTGCCACCAGTGATCCCGACAGGGGGCGAGGAACCGGGGAGCTGTTTTTT.

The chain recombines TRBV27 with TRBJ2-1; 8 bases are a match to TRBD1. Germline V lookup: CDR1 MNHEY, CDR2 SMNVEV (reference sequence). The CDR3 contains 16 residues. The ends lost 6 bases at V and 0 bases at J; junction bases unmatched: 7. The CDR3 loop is CASSFTGGSSYNEQFF. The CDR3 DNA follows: TGTGCCAGCAGCTTTACAGGGGGAAGCTCCTACAATGAGCAGTTCTTC.

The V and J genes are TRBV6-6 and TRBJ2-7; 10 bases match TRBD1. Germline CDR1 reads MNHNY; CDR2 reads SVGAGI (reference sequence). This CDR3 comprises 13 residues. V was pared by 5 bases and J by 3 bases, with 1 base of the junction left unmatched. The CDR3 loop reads CASSGTGDYEQYF. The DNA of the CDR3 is TGTGCCAGCAGTGGGACAGGGGACTACGAGCAGTACTTC.

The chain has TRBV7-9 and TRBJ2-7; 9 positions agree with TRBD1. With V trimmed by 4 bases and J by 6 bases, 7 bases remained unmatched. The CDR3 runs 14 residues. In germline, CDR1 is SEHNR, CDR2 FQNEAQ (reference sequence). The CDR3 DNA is TGTGCCAGCAGCTCCCGGGACAGGGTGGGCGAGCAGTACTTC. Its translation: CASSSRDRVGEQYF.